The rows below give T cell receptor beta chains drawn from one sample of a study of cytomegalovirus exposure and HLA in healthy donors. The repertoire was sequenced with immunoSEQ multiplex PCR; TCRdb's copy has only in-frame clones and lacks some. Counted here are about 120,000 clones, roughly 71% occurring once; the ten biggest clones make up less than 3.5%. Sequencing was done on a sample of PBMCs. These receptors originate from a woman aged 40 to 50 in good health and CMV-seropositive. The CDR3 runs from the conserved cysteine through the conserved F or W. Each record gives: D gene, V gene, clone size, J gene, CDR3 protein, CDR3 DNA. D genes are given only for firm matches. The size field is filled for only some rows; it gives once, few, many or a size class.

>.|TRBV9|.|TRBJ1-2
CASSVGTGYTF
TGTGCCAGCAGCGTCGGGACAGGCTACACCTTC
>TRBD1|TRBV7-2|few|TRBJ2-7
CASSLDRDRPEQYF
TGTGCCAGCAGTTTAGACCGGGACAGGCCCGAGCAGTACTTC
>TRBD1|TRBV30|.|TRBJ1-4
CAFGTGGGKLFF
TGTGCCTTCGGGACAGGGGGCGGAAAACTGTTTTTT
>.|TRBV5-4|few|TRBJ1-1
CASSLAGVPEAFF
TGTGCCAGCAGCTTGGCCGGGGTCCCTGAAGCTTTCTTT
>TRBD1|TRBV19|.|TRBJ1-1
CARNVPRDRARDTEAFF
TGTGCCAGGAACGTCCCGCGGGACAGGGCCCGGGACACTGAAGCTTTCTTT
>.|TRBV30|.|TRBJ2-1
CAWSVPRSSYNEQFF
TGTGCCTGGAGTGTACCAAGGAGCTCCTACAATGAGCAGTTCTTC
>.|TRBV6-1|.|TRBJ2-5
CASTLLETQYF
TGTGCCAGCACCCTCCTAGAGACCCAGTACTTC
>TRBD1|TRBV5-5|.|TRBJ1-5
CASSYMSGTGNQPQHF
TGTGCCAGCAGCTATATGTCCGGGACAGGGAATCAGCCCCAGCATTTT
>.|TRBV14|.|TRBJ1-1
CASSQGHRGWGTEAFF
TGTGCCAGCAGCCAAGGGCATCGGGGTTGGGGCACTGAAGCTTTCTTT
>.|TRBV6-5|.|TRBJ2-1
CASRKLNEQFF
TGTGCCAGCAGGAAGCTGAATGAGCAGTTCTTC
>TRBD1|TRBV11-2|.|TRBJ1-2
CASSLTGGSGGYTF
TGTGCCAGCAGCTTAACAGGGGGTTCAGGAGGCTACACCTTC
>TRBD1|TRBV5-6|few|TRBJ2-7
CASSARSGGASQYF
TGTGCCAGCAGCGCCCGCTCAGGGGGCGCCTCTCAGTACTTC
>.|TRBV5-5|.|TRBJ1-5
CASSWGVSNQPQHF
TGTGCCAGCAGCTGGGGGGTGAGCAATCAGCCCCAGCATTTT
>TRBD1|TRBV4-3|.|TRBJ2-7
CASSQDMGQFYEQYF
TGCGCCAGCAGCCAAGATATGGGACAGTTCTACGAGCAGTACTTC
>.|TRBV5-6|.|TRBJ1-2
CASSLRVDQGAGGYGYTF
TGTGCCAGCAGCTTGAGGGTAGATCAGGGCGCCGGGGGCTATGGCTACACCTTC
>.|TRBV5-1|.|TRBJ1-1
CASSFSGDGTEAFF
TGCGCCAGCAGCTTTTCCGGGGATGGCACTGAAGCTTTCTTT
>.|TRBV19|.|TRBJ2-2
CASTKSPGQPTGELFF
TGTGCCAGTACCAAATCGCCGGGACAACCGACCGGGGAGCTGTTTTTT
>.|TRBV5-1|many|TRBJ2-7
CASNLEGRYEQYF
TGCGCCAGCAACTTGGAAGGGAGGTACGAGCAGTACTTC
>.|TRBV18|.|TRBJ1-3
CASSPMPGHNSGNTIYF
TGTGCCAGCTCACCAATGCCAGGACACAACTCTGGAAACACCATATATTTT
>.|TRBV4-3|.|TRBJ2-7
CASSQERQYEQYF
TGCGCCAGCAGCCAGGAAAGACAATACGAGCAGTACTTC
>.|TRBV7-3|.|TRBJ1-1
CASSPQGRGEAFF
TGTGCCAGCAGCCCCCAGGGAAGGGGTGAAGCTTTCTTT
>.|TRBV9|once|TRBJ2-3
CASSVHAAPDTDTQYF
TGTGCCAGCAGCGTACATGCGGCCCCGGACACAGATACGCAGTATTTT
>.|TRBV29-1|.|TRBJ1-1
CSVTRDTGTEAFF
TGCAGCGTTACCCGGGACACTGGCACTGAAGCTTTCTTT
>.|TRBV9|.|TRBJ1-3
CASSVSPGVEVNTIYF
TGTGCCAGCAGCGTATCCCCCGGGGTTGAGGTAAACACCATATATTTT
>TRBD2|TRBV7-9|.|TRBJ2-5
CASSLTLAGILETQYF
TGTGCCAGCAGCTTAACACTAGCGGGAATCTTAGAGACCCAGTACTTC
>TRBD2|TRBV5-1|.|TRBJ2-3
CASSPGASGESDTQYF
TGCGCCAGCAGCCCCGGGGCTAGCGGGGAGTCAGATACGCAGTATTTT